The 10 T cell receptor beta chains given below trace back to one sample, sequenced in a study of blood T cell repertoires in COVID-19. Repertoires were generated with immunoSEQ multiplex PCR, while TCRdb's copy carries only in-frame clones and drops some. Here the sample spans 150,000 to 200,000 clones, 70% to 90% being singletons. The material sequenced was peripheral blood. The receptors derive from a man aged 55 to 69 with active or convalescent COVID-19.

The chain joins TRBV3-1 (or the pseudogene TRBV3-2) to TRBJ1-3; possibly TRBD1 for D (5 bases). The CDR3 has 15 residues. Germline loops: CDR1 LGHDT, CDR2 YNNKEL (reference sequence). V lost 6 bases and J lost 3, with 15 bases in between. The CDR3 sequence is CASSLNSGFGNTIYF. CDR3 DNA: TGTGCCAGCAGTCTAAACTCAGGGTTTGGAAACACCATATATTTT.

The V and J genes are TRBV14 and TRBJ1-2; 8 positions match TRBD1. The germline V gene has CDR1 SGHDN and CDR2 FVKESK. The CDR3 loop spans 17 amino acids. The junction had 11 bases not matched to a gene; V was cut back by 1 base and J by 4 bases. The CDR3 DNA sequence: TGTGCCAGCAGCCAAGGTTCCGGGACAGGTTTTCGCTATGGCTACACCTTC. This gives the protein CASSQGSGTGFRYGYTF.

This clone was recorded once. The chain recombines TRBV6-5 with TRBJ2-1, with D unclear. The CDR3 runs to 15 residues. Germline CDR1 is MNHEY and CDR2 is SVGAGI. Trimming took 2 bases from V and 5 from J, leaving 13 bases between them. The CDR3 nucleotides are TGTGCCAGCAGTTACCGATTTGACTCAAACAATGAGCAGTTCTTC. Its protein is CASSYRFDSNNEQFF.

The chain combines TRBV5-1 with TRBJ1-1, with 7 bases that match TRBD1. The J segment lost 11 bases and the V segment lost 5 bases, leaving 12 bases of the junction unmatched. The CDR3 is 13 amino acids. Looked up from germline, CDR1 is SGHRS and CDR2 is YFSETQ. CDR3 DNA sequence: TGCGCCAGCAGTTCTGGACAGGAGGCTGGGGCTTTCTTT. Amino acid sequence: CASSSGQEAGAFF.

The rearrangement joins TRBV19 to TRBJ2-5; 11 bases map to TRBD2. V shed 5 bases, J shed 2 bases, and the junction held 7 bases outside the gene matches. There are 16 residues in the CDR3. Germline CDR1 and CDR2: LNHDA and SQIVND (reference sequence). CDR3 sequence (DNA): TGTGCCAGTAGTTTCCGACTAGCGGGGCGACAAGAGACCCAGTACTTC. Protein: CASSFRLAGRQETQYF.

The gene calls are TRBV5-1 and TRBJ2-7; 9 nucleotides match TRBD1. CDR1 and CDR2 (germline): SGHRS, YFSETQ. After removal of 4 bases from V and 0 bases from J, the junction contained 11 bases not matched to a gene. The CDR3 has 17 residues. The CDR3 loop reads CASSLRSAGQGSYEQYF. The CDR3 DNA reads TGCGCCAGCAGCCTACGAAGCGCGGGACAGGGCTCCTACGAGCAGTACTTC.

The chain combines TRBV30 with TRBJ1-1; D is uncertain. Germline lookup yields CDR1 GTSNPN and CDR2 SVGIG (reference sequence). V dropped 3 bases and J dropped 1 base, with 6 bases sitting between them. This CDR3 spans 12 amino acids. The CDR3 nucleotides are TGTGCCTGGAGGGCGGGGAACACTGAAGCTTTCTTT. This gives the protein CAWRAGNTEAFF.

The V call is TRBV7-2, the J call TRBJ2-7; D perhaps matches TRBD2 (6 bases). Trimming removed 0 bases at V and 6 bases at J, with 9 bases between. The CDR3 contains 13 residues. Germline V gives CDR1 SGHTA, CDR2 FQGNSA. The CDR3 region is CASSLAGGVEQYF. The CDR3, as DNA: TGTGCCAGCAGCTTAGCCGGGGGTGTCGAGCAGTACTTC.

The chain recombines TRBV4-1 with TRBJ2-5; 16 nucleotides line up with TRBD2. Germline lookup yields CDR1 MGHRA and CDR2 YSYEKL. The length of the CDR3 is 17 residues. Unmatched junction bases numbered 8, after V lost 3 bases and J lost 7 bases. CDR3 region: CASSQQGLAGGSGTQYF. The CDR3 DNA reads TGCGCCAGCAGCCAGCAGGGACTAGCGGGGGGGTCCGGGACCCAGTACTTC.

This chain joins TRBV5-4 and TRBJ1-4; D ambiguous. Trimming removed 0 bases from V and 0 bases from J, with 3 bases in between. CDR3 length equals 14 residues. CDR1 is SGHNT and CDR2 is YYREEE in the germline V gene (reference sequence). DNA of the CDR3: TGTGCCAGCAGCTTGGACTCAACTAATGAAAAACTGTTTTTT. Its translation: CASSLDSTNEKLFF.